This entry lists 5 T cell receptor beta chains sequenced from one sample in a study of PD-1 blockade in classical Hodgkin lymphoma (dated by TCRdb to 2019 to 2021). This specimen's time point label, interpreted: cycle 2 day 1 (C2D1) of nivolumab. Every trial patient had relapsed following autologous stem cell transplantation, and prior brentuximab vedotin exposure was what differed among cohorts A, B and C. The library was prepared using the immunoSEQ multiplex PCR assay. TCRdb retrieved this table from immuneACCESS and kept in-frame rearrangements only. Not all clones are present; in checked studies, unresolved V genes account for under half, and no reason is known for the remainder. The sample includes about 15,000 clones, with approximately 88% observed a single time. The ten largest clones add up to 30% to 40% of the sample. The sequencing used peripheral blood mononuclear cells (PBMCs), collected before the second cycle of nivolumab. These receptor sequences come from a human donor with classical Hodgkin lymphoma.

This rearrangement joins TRBV5-1 to TRBJ1-5; 8 nucleotides match TRBD1. V trimming: 3 bases; J trimming: 1 base; junction bases outside the gene matches: 9. Germline values: CDR1 SGHRS, CDR2 YFSETQ. CDR3 length equals 17 residues. The CDR3 protein is CASSSLSTGVSNQPQHF. The CDR3 DNA sequence: TGCGCCAGCAGCTCACTCTCGACAGGGGTAAGCAATCAGCCCCAGCATTTT.

This clone showed up just once. The chain recombines TRBV9 with TRBJ1-4; 9 bases line up with TRBD1. The CDR3 runs 16 residues. Germline-derived CDR1 and CDR2 are SGDLS and YYNGEE. V dropped 0 bases and J dropped 5; count of bases not matched to a gene: 5. For the CDR3, the DNA is TGTGCCAGCAGCGTAGAAGGGACAGGGATCAATGAAAAACTGTTTTTT. Translation: CASSVEGTGINEKLFF.

In this sample, this clone turned up a few times. This rearrangement joins TRBV27 to TRBJ1-2; D is ambiguous. V was trimmed by 5 bases and J by 4 bases, leaving 14 bases between them. The CDR3 runs 14 residues. CDR1 is MNHEY, CDR2 SMNVEV, per germline (reference sequence). The CDR3 reads CASSPTARAYGYTF. The CDR3 DNA reads TGTGCCAGCAGTCCAACGGCTAGGGCCTATGGCTACACCTTC.

This clone showed up just once. This sequence joins TRBV12-5 and TRBJ2-6; the D gene is possibly TRBD1 (5 bases). Looked up from germline, CDR1 is LGHNT and CDR2 is FRNRAP. Trimming left V 5 bases short and J 5 bases short, with 22 bases between. The CDR3 runs 18 residues. The CDR3 DNA reads TGTGCTAGTGGTACTCTTACTGCAGGACAAAGTCGGGCCAACGTCCTGACTTTC. This sequence encodes CASGTLTAGQSRANVLTF.

The V gene is TRBV28, the J gene TRBJ1-3, with a possible D match to TRBD1 (5 bases). This CDR3 has 13 amino acids. With 7 bases removed from V and 5 bases from J, the gap between germline ends came to 12 bases. Germline CDR1 MDHEN, CDR2 SYDVKM. The CDR3 DNA sequence: TGTGCCAGCACCCCAGGGAGTAGAAACACCATATATTTT. Translated, it gives CASTPGSRNTIYF.